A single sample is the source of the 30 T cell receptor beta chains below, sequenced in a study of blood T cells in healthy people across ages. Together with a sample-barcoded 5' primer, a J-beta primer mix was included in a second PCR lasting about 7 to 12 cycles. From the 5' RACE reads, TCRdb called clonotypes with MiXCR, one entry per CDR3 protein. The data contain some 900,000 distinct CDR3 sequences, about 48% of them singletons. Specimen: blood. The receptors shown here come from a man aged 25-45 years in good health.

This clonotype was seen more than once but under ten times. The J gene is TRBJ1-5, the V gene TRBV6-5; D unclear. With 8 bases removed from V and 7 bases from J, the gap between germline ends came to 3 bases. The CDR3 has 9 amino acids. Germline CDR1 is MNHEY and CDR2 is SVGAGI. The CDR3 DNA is TGTGCCAGCGGGCAGCCCCAGCATTTT. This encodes CASGQPQHF.

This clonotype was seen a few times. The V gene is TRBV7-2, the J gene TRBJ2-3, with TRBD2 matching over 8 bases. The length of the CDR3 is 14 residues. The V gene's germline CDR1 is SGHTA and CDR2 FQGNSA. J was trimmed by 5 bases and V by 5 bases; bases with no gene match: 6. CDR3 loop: CASSASGGGDTQYF. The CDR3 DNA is TGTGCCAGCAGCGCGAGCGGGGGTGGAGATACGCAGTATTTT.

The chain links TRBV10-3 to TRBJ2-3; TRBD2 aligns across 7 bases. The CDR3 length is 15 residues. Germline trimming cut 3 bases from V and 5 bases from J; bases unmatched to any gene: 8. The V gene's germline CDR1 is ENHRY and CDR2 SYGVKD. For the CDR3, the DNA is TGTGCCATCAGTGACGCCGGGGGGAAAAAAGATACGCAGTATTTT. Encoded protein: CAISDAGGKKDTQYF.

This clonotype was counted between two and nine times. CDR3: CASSLAVVHEQYF. The CDR3 DNA reads as TGTGCCAGCAGTTTAGCCGTCGTGCACGAGCAGTACTTC. The V and J genes are TRBV12-3 or TRBV12-4 and TRBJ2-7; D unresolved. Trimming shortened V by 0 bases and J by 5 bases, and 8 bases separated the two germline ends. This CDR3 contains 13 residues.

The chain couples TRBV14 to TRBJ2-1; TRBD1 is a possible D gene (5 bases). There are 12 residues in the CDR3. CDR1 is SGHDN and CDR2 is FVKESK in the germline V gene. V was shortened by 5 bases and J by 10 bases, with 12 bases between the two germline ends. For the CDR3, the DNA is TGTGCCAGCAGCTATATACAGGCCGAGCAGTTCTTC. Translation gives CASSYIQAEQFF.

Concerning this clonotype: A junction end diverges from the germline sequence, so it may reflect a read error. The CDR3 DNA reads TGTGCCTGCAGTGAAGACCCGAGCGAGCAGTACTTC. Translation: CACSEDPSEQYF. The V gene is TRBV6-1, the J gene TRBJ2-7; D call uncertain. The CDR3 is 12 residues long. Germline lookup yields CDR1 MNHNS and CDR2 SASEGT.

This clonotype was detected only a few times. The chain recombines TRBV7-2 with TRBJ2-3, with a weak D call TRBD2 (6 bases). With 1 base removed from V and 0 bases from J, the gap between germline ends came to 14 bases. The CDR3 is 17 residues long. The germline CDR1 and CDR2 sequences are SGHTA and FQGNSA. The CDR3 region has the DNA TGTGCCAGCAGCTTAGAACCTCGCGGGGTTAGCACAGATACGCAGTATTTT. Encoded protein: CASSLEPRGVSTDTQYF.

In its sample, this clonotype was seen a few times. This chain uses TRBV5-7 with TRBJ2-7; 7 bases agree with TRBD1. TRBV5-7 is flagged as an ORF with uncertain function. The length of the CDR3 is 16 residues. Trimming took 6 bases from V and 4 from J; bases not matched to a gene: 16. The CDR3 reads CASTRTPGQVRYEQYF. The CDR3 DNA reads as TGTGCCAGCACCCGCACACCCGGACAGGTGAGATACGAGCAGTACTTC.

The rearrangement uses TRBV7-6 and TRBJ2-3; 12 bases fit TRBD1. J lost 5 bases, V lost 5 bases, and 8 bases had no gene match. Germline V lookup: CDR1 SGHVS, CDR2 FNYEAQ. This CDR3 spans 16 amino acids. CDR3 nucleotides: TGTGCCAGCAGCCCCGGCGGGACAGGGGGCAGAGATACGCAGTATTTT. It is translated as CASSPGGTGGRDTQYF.

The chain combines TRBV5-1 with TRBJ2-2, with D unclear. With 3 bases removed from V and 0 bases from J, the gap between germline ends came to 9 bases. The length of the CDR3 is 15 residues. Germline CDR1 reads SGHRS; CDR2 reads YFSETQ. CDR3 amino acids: CASSSTTANTGELFF. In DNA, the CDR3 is TGCGCCAGCAGCTCGACAACGGCGAACACCGGGGAGCTGTTTTTT.

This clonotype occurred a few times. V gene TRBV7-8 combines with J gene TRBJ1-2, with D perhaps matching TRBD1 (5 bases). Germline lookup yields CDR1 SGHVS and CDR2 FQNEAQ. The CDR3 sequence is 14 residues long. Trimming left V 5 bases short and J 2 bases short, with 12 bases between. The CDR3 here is CASSPGSGNYGYTF. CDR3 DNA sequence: TGTGCCAGCAGCCCAGGATCAGGGAACTATGGCTACACCTTC. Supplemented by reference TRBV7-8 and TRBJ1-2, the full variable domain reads GAGVSQSPRYKVAKRGQDVALRCDPISGHVSLFWYQQALGQGPEFLTYFQNEAQLDKSGLPSDRFFAERPEGSVSTLKIQRTQQEDSAVYLCASSPGSGNYGYTFGSGTRLTVV.

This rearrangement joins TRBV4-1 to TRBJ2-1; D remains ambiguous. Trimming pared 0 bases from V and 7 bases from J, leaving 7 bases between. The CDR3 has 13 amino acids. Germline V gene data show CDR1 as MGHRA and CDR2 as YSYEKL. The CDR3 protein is CASSQDRVNEQFF. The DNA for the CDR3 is TGCGCCAGCAGCCAAGATCGGGTAAATGAGCAGTTCTTC.

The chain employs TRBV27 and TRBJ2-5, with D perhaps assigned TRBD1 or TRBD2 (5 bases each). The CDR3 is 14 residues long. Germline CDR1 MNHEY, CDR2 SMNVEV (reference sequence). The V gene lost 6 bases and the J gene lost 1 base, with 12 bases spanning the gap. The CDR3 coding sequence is TGTGCCAGCAGGGTGAGGGGAAGCCAAGAGACCCAGTACTTC. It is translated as CASRVRGSQETQYF.

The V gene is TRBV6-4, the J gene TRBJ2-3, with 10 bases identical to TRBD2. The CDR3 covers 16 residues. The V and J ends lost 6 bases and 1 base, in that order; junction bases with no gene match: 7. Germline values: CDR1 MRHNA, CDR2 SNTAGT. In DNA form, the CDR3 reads TGTGCCAGCAGCGAGTCTAGCGGGGGCCGCACAGATACGCAGTATTTT. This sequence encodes CASSESSGGRTDTQYF.

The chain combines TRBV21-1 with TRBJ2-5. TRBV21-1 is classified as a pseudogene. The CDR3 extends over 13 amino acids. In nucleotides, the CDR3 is TGTGCCAGCAGAGACCGGGACCGAGAGACCCAGTACTTC. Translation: CASRDRDRETQYF.

CDR3 residues: CASSQDHGGSPLHF. CDR3 DNA: TGTGCCAGCAGCCAAGATCACGGCGGTTCACCCCTCCACTTT. The chain carries TRBV3-1 and TRBJ1-6; unclear D gene. Germline V gene sequence: CDR1 LGHDT, CDR2 YNNKEL (reference sequence). The CDR3 is made up of 14 amino acids. The V gene lost 0 bases and the J gene lost 9 bases, with 9 bases spanning the gap.

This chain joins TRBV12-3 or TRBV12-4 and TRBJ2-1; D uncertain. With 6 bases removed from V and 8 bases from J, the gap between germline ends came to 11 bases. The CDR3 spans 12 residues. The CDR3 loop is CASSPPFHEQFF. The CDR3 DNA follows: TGTGCCAGCAGCCCTCCTTTCCATGAGCAGTTCTTC.

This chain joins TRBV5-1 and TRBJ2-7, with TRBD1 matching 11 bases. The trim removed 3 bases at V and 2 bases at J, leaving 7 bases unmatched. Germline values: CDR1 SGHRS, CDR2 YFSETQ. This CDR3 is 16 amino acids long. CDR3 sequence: CASSSWGQGVPYEQYF. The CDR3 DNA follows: TGCGCCAGCAGCTCGTGGGGACAGGGGGTCCCCTACGAGCAGTACTTC.

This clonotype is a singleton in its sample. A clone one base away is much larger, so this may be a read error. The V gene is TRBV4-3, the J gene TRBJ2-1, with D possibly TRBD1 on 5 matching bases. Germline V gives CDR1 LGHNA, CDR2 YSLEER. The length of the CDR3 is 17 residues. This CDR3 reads CASIQDKVGDSYNEQFF. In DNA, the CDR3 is TGCGCCAGCATCCAAGATAAAGTTGGAGACAGCTACAATGAGCAGTTCTTC.

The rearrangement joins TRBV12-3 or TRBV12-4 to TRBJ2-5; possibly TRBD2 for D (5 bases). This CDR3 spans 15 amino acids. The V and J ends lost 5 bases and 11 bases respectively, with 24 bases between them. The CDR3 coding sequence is TGTGCCAGCAGTAGGGCTTCGAGTCTAGCCCATGAGCAGTACTTC. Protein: CASSRASSLAHEQYF.

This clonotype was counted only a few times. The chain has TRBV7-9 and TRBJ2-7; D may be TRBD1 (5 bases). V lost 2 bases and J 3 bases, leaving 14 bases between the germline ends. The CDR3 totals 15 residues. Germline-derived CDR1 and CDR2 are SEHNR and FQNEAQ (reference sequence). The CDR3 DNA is TGTGCCAGCAGCTTAATGGACAATCCAAGCTACGAGCAGTACTTC. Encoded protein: CASSLMDNPSYEQYF.

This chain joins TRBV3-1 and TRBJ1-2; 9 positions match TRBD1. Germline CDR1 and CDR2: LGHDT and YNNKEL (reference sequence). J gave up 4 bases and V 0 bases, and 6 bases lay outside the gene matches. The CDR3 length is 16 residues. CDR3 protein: CASSQDGDRAFYGYTF. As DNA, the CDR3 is TGTGCCAGCAGCCAAGATGGGGACAGGGCCTTCTATGGCTACACCTTC.

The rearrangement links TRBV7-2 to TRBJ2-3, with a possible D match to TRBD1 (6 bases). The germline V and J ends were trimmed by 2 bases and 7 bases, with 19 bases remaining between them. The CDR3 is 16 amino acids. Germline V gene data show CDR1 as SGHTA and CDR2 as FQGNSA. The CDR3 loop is CASSLLSGVTRNTQYF. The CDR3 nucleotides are TGTGCCAGCAGCTTACTGTCAGGGGTCACACGGAATACGCAGTATTTT.

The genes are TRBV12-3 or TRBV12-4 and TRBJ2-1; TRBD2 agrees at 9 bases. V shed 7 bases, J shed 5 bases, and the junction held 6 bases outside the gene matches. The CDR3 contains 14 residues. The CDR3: CASTPSGENNEQFF. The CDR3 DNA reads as TGTGCCAGCACCCCTAGCGGGGAGAACAATGAGCAGTTCTTC.

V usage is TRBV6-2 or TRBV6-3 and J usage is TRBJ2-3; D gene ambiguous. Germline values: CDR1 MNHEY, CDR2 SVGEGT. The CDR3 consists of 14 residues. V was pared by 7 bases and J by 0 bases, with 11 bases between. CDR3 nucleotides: TGTGCCAGCACCAACCTGGACAGCACAGATACGCAGTATTTT. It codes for CASTNLDSTDTQYF.

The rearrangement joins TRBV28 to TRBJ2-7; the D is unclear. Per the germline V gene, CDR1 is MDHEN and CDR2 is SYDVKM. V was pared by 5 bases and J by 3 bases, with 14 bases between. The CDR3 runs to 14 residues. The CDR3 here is CASSVMVRRYEQYF. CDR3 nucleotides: TGTGCCAGCAGTGTCATGGTTAGACGCTACGAGCAGTACTTC.

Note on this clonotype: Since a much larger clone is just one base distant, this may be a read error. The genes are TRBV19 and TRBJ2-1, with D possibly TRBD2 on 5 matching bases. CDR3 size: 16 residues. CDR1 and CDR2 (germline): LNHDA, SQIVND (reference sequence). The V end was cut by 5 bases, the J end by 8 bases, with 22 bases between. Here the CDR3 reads CASSYIVTYGIHEQFF. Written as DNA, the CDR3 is TGTGCCAGTAGTTATATTGTGACTTACGGGATCCATGAGCAGTTCTTC.

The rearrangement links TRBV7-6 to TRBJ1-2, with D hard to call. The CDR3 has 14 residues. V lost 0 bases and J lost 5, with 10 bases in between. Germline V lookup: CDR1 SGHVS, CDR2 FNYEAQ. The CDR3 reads CASSLAREGYGYTF. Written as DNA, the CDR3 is TGTGCCAGCAGCTTAGCGCGGGAAGGGTATGGCTACACCTTC.

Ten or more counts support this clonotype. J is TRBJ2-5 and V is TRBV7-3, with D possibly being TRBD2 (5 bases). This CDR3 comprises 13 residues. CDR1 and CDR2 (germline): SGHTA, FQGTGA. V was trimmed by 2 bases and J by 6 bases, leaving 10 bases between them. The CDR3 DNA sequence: TGTGCCAGCAGCTTAGAACACGGGAAGACCCAGTACTTC. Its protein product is CASSLEHGKTQYF.

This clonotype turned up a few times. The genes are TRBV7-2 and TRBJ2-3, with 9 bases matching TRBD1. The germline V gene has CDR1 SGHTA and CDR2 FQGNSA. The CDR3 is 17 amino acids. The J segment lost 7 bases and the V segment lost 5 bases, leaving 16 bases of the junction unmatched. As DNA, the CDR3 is TGTGCCAGCAGCGTACGTAAACAGGGGGCCGCTAGGAATACGCAGTATTTT. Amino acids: CASSVRKQGAARNTQYF.